Below are 22 T cell receptor beta chains sequenced from a single sample in a study of blood T cell repertoires in COVID-19. Sequencing was performed with immunoSEQ multiplex PCR; in TCRdb, only in-frame clones are kept and a portion is missing. The table shows some 300,000 clones, with 70% to 90% occurring only once. The sequenced sample consisted of peripheral blood. Receptors originate from a woman aged 30 to 39 who had recovered from COVID-19.

CDR3 sequence reads: CASSFQGFGDTIYF. CDR3 nucleotide sequence: TGTGCCAGCAGCTTTCAGGGTTTTGGGGACACCATATATTTT. The V and J genes are TRBV5-4 and TRBJ1-3; D is possibly TRBD1 (5 bases). The V gene's germline CDR1 is SGHNT and CDR2 YYREEE (reference sequence). Trimming pared 2 bases from V and 8 bases from J, leaving 14 bases between. The CDR3 runs to 14 residues. Full variable domain (missing parts from reference TRBV5-4 and TRBJ1-3): ETGVTQSPTHLIKTRGQQVTLRCSSQSGHNTVSWYQQALGQGPQFIFQYYREEENGRGNFPPRFSGLQFPNYSSELNVNALELDDSALYLCASSFQGFGDTIYFGEGSWLTVV.

The V and J genes are TRBV3-1 (or the pseudogene TRBV3-2) and TRBJ2-7; the match to TRBD1 covers 7 bases. J lost 2 bases, V lost 10 bases, and 5 bases had no gene match. Germline values: CDR1 LGHDT, CDR2 YNNKEL (reference sequence). This CDR3 comprises 12 residues. The CDR3 region is CATGQVTYEQYF. CDR3 in DNA: TGTGCCACCGGACAGGTTACCTACGAGCAGTACTTC.

The rearrangement links TRBV10-3 to TRBJ1-1, with TRBD1 matching over 7 bases. The CDR3 length is 14 residues. CDR1 and CDR2 from the germline V gene are ENHRY and SYGVKD. With V trimmed by 6 bases and J by 0 bases, 4 bases remained unmatched. The CDR3 spells CAIRGDRLNTEAFF. The DNA of the CDR3 is TGTGCCATCAGAGGGGACAGATTGAACACTGAAGCTTTCTTT.

The chain couples TRBV27 to TRBJ2-7; D is perhaps TRBD1 (6 bases). The CDR3 is made up of 14 amino acids. The germline CDR1 and CDR2 sequences are MNHEY and SMNVEV (reference sequence). The V gene lost 2 bases and the J gene lost 6 bases, with 14 bases spanning the gap. DNA of the CDR3: TGTGCCAGCAGTTTAGAGGGGGTTTGGGGCGAGCAGTACTTC. This translates into CASSLEGVWGEQYF.

The count of this clone is one. The chain has TRBV27 and TRBJ2-1, with 7 nucleotides matching TRBD1. This CDR3 contains 15 residues. Germline V gene sequence: CDR1 MNHEY, CDR2 SMNVEV (reference sequence). With 5 bases clipped from V and 3 bases from J, the junction kept 7 bases outside the gene matches. CDR3 loop: CASSQGTVNYNEQFF. DNA of the CDR3: TGTGCCAGCAGTCAAGGGACAGTCAACTACAATGAGCAGTTCTTC.

J is TRBJ1-4 and V is TRBV5-6; TRBD1 matches at 10 bases. After removal of 3 bases from V and 8 bases from J, the junction contained 7 bases not matched to a gene. CDR3 length: 15 amino acids. CDR1 is SGHDT, CDR2 YYEEEE, per germline. CDR3 protein: CASSSDRGLGEKLFF. The DNA of the CDR3 is TGTGCCAGCAGCTCAGACAGGGGGCTCGGGGAAAAACTGTTTTTT.

The chain links TRBV4-2 to TRBJ2-1; tentatively, D is TRBD2 (7 bases). The CDR3 is made up of 16 amino acids. Trimming took off 1 base at V and 7 bases at J, with 17 bases between the two ends. From germline, CDR1 is LGHNA and CDR2 YNFKEQ. CDR3 amino acids: CASSQVGGGSGNEQFF. For the CDR3, the DNA is TGTGCCAGCAGCCAAGTTGGGGGGGGCTCGGGTAATGAGCAGTTCTTC.

V and J are TRBV7-2 and TRBJ1-2; TRBD1 matches at 10 bases. CDR1 SGHTA and CDR2 FQGNSA come from the germline V gene. The V segment lost 4 bases and the J segment 5 bases; nucleotides outside the gene matches: 7. The CDR3 is 15 amino acids. Here the CDR3 reads CASSSKTGQGYGYTF. The CDR3 nucleotides read TGTGCCAGCAGCTCCAAGACGGGACAGGGGTATGGCTACACCTTC.

The rearrangement joins TRBV5-4 to TRBJ1-2; tentative D call: TRBD1 (6 bases). The V and J ends lost 2 bases and 2 bases respectively, with 10 bases between them. The CDR3 spans 14 residues. Looked up from germline, CDR1 is SGHNT and CDR2 is YYREEE (reference sequence). The CDR3 region is CASSFGGGNYGYTF. The CDR3 DNA is TGTGCCAGCAGCTTCGGCGGGGGCAACTATGGCTACACCTTC.

This sequence joins TRBV27 and TRBJ1-6, with D possibly matching TRBD1 (5 bases). Germline V lookup: CDR1 MNHEY, CDR2 SMNVEV (reference sequence). V lost 0 bases and J 6 bases, leaving 9 bases between the germline ends. CDR3 length: 15 amino acids. CDR3 sequence reads: CASSLSDMSNSPLHF. The CDR3, as DNA: TGTGCCAGCAGTTTATCGGACATGTCTAATTCACCCCTCCACTTT.

This clone was detected once. A junction end diverges from the germline sequence, so it may reflect a read error. The chain combines TRBV15 with TRBJ2-7; the D gene is possibly TRBD1 (5 bases). This CDR3 has 12 residues. The V gene's germline CDR1 is LNHNV and CDR2 YYDKDF (reference sequence). The chain's CDR3 is CATSRDRVGRDF. CDR3 sequence (DNA): TGTGCCACCAGCAGAGATCGTGTGGGCAGGGACTTC.

The chain joins TRBV29-1 to TRBJ1-1; D is unresolved. Germline CDR1 and CDR2: SQVTM and ANQGSEA. The ends were cut back, 5 bases at V and 2 bases at J, with 15 bases in the middle. This CDR3 region has 14 residues. CDR3 sequence reads: CSVLAGGFNTEAFF. The CDR3 DNA sequence: TGCAGCGTTCTGGCGGGCGGGTTTAACACTGAAGCTTTCTTT.

The rearrangement joins TRBV30 to TRBJ1-2; TRBD1 might be the D (5 bases). Per the germline V gene, CDR1 is GTSNPN and CDR2 is SVGIG (reference sequence). This CDR3 spans 14 amino acids. V dropped 2 bases and J dropped 0 bases, with 10 bases sitting between them. CDR3 bases: TGTGCCTGGAGTCTGAAGACAGCTAACTATGGCTACACCTTC. Translation: CAWSLKTANYGYTF.

This chain joins TRBV28 and TRBJ1-5, with 7 bases aligning to TRBD1. V was clipped by 4 bases and J by 4 bases; unmatched bases: 7. The CDR3 runs 15 residues. Germline V CDR1 and CDR2: MDHEN, SYDVKM. The chain's CDR3 is CASSSPGQLNQPQHF. The CDR3 region has the DNA TGTGCCAGCAGTTCCCCGGGACAGCTGAATCAGCCCCAGCATTTT.

The genes are TRBV12-3 or TRBV12-4 and TRBJ1-1, with TRBD1 matching 7 bases. V lost 11 bases and J lost 1; bases outside the gene matches: 7. The CDR3 runs to 13 residues. The chain's CDR3 is CAWKGASNTEAFF. The DNA of the CDR3 is TGTGCCTGGAAGGGGGCGTCGAACACTGAAGCTTTCTTT.

CDR3 DNA: TGTGCCAGCAGCACGACTGGAGCCCTACTAGCGGACCAAGAGACCCAGTACTTC. It translates to CASSTTGALLADQETQYF. V usage is TRBV9 and J usage is TRBJ2-5, with 8 bases matching TRBD2. Germline CDR1 SGDLS, CDR2 YYNGEE. V gave up 4 bases and J gave up 0 bases; unmatched junction bases: 14. This CDR3 region has 18 residues.

The chain joins TRBV12-5 to TRBJ2-1; possibly TRBD2 for D (7 bases). Deletions cut 10 bases from V and 6 bases from J, with 13 bases between. The CDR3 is made up of 12 amino acids. Looked up from germline, CDR1 is LGHNT and CDR2 is FRNRAP. Here the CDR3 DNA reads TGTGCTACCTCAAGGGGGGGCAATGAGCAGTTCTTC. The encoded protein is CATSRGGNEQFF.

This chain links TRBV28 with TRBJ1-5; TRBD1 might be the D (6 bases). This CDR3 region has 14 residues. Germline V gives CDR1 MDHEN, CDR2 SYDVKM. Trimming left V 5 bases short and J 6 bases short, with 14 bases between. The CDR3 sequence is CASSPQGPVQPQHF. CDR3 DNA: TGTGCCAGCAGTCCACAGGGTCCGGTTCAGCCCCAGCATTTT.

This chain links TRBV5-4 with TRBJ2-3, with 7 bases fitting TRBD1. The CDR3 loop spans 16 amino acids. V lost 1 base to trimming and J lost 3 bases; unmatched junction nucleotides: 8. The germline gives CDR1 SGHNT, CDR2 YYREEE (reference sequence). This CDR3 is CASSLMKGARTDTQYF. In DNA, the CDR3 is TGTGCCAGCAGCTTGATGAAGGGGGCAAGGACAGATACGCAGTATTTT.

V is TRBV7-8 and J is TRBJ2-7; no clear D gene. This CDR3 is built from 12 residues. V was cut by 4 bases and J by 3 bases, with 7 bases left in between. The germline gives CDR1 SGHVS, CDR2 FQNEAQ. The CDR3 DNA is TGTGCCAGCAGCTCGACTGACTACGAGCAGTACTTC. Amino acids: CASSSTDYEQYF.

The genes are TRBV11-1 and TRBJ2-5; 9 nucleotides line up with TRBD2. The length of the CDR3 is 15 residues. From germline, CDR1 is SGHAT and CDR2 FQDESV (reference sequence). The trim removed 2 bases at V and 5 bases at J, leaving 6 bases unmatched. CDR3 sequence: CASSLPSGAFETQYF. CDR3 DNA sequence: TGTGCCAGCAGCTTACCTAGCGGGGCTTTTGAGACCCAGTACTTC.

Worth noting for this clone: Other nucleotide sequences in the sample specify the same CDR3. V usage is TRBV2 and J usage is TRBJ1-5; TRBD1 matches at 9 bases. The V segment lost 4 bases and the J segment 5 bases; nucleotides outside the gene matches: 3. CDR3 length: 14 residues. Germline CDR1 and CDR2: SNHLY and FYNNEI. The CDR3 nucleotides are TGTGCCAGCAGTGGGACAGGGGAGGATCAGCCCCAGCATTTT. It yields the protein CASSGTGEDQPQHF.